These T cell receptor beta chains were read from a single sample in a study of beta chain bispecific antibodies for T cell cancers. TCRdb analysed the 5' RACE reads with MiXCR anew, one entry per CDR3 protein. The table has some 17,000 distinct CDR3 sequences, around 2.1% seen once; the top ten hold less than 8.5%. Antigen specificity for these receptors is unknown. The sequenced sample was healthy donor T cells cultured with leukemia cells. These receptors all come from a human donor in good health. Some clones in this sample may be carry-over from other donors' samples. Both conserved end residues are part of each CDR3. Each record gives: clone size, D gene, J gene, V gene, CDR3 DNA, CDR3 protein. A D gene is named only where the DNA matches it firmly. Size tells how often a clone was seen (once, few, many) or the class of an expanded clone, and some rows leave it out.

clone_size: many
d_call: .
j_call: TRBJ1-2
v_call: TRBV20-1
cdr3_nt: TGCAGTGCTAGGGAGGTGGGCGACTATGGCTACACCTTC
cdr3_aa: CSAREVGDYGYTF

clone_size: .
d_call: TRBD1
j_call: TRBJ1-4
v_call: TRBV9
cdr3_nt: TGTGCCAGCAGCAGAACAGGGGACTCTAATGAAAAACTGTTTTTT
cdr3_aa: CASSRTGDSNEKLFF

clone_size: many
d_call: .
j_call: TRBJ2-1
v_call: TRBV9
cdr3_nt: TGTGCCAGCAGCCCAGGTCCCCTCCCCAGCTCCTACAATGAGCAGTTCTTC
cdr3_aa: CASSPGPLPSSYNEQFF

clone_size: many
d_call: TRBD2
j_call: TRBJ2-2
v_call: TRBV6-5
cdr3_nt: TGTGCCAGCAGTTCTAGCGGGGGGGCTGGCACCGGGGAGCTGTTTTTT
cdr3_aa: CASSSSGGAGTGELFF

clone_size: many
d_call: .
j_call: TRBJ1-2
v_call: TRBV12-3/TRBV12-4
cdr3_nt: TGTGCCAGCAGTGAGCAACACTATGGCTACACCTTC
cdr3_aa: CASSEQHYGYTF

clone_size: medium-sized
d_call: .
j_call: TRBJ2-1
v_call: TRBV19
cdr3_nt: TGTGCCAGTAGTAGTGGCCTTCCCCAGAATGAGCAGTTCTTC
cdr3_aa: CASSSGLPQNEQFF

clone_size: many
d_call: TRBD1
j_call: TRBJ2-1
v_call: TRBV20-1
cdr3_nt: TGCAGTGCTAGCGACCGGGACAGGTTTTACAATGAGCAGTTCTTC
cdr3_aa: CSASDRDRFYNEQFF

clone_size: many
d_call: .
j_call: TRBJ2-1
v_call: TRBV27
cdr3_nt: TGTGCCAGCAGTTTGACAGCCCCCTACAATGAGCAGTTCTTC
cdr3_aa: CASSLTAPYNEQFF

clone_size: many
d_call: .
j_call: TRBJ1-1
v_call: TRBV5-1
cdr3_nt: TGCGCCAGCAGCTTACAGGGTACCTGGGCAAACACTGAAGCTTTCTTT
cdr3_aa: CASSLQGTWANTEAFF

clone_size: many
d_call: .
j_call: TRBJ1-5
v_call: TRBV10-3
cdr3_nt: TGTGCCATCTCTCAAGAAAATAGCAATCAGCCCCAGCATTTT
cdr3_aa: CAISQENSNQPQHF

clone_size: .
d_call: TRBD2
j_call: TRBJ2-3
v_call: TRBV27
cdr3_nt: TGTGCCAGCAGTTTCCTCTTTGGGGGGGAGAGCACAGATACGCAGTATTTT
cdr3_aa: CASSFLFGGESTDTQYF

clone_size: many
d_call: .
j_call: TRBJ1-1
v_call: TRBV5-1
cdr3_nt: TGCGCCAGCAGCCCGACGGAGAACACTGAAGCTTTCTTT
cdr3_aa: CASSPTENTEAFF

clone_size: medium-sized
d_call: TRBD2
j_call: TRBJ2-1
v_call: TRBV10-3
cdr3_nt: TGTGCCATCAGTGAGGGACTAGGATATGAGCAGTTCTTC
cdr3_aa: CAISEGLGYEQFF

clone_size: many
d_call: .
j_call: TRBJ1-5
v_call: TRBV7-9
cdr3_nt: TGTGCCAGCAGCTTAGGACAATGGGACAATCAGCCCCAGCATTTT
cdr3_aa: CASSLGQWDNQPQHF

clone_size: many
d_call: TRBD1
j_call: TRBJ2-5
v_call: TRBV5-1
cdr3_nt: TGCGCCAGCAGAGACCGGGACAGGGGTCAGGAGACCCAGTACTTC
cdr3_aa: CASRDRDRGQETQYF

clone_size: many
d_call: .
j_call: TRBJ2-3
v_call: TRBV27
cdr3_nt: TGTGCCAGCAGTTTCCACGCGAGCACAGATACGCAGTATTTT
cdr3_aa: CASSFHASTDTQYF

clone_size: many
d_call: TRBD1
j_call: TRBJ1-5
v_call: TRBV6-1
cdr3_nt: TGTGCCAGCAGTGTCGGGACAGGGGGAAATCAGCCCCAGCATTTT
cdr3_aa: CASSVGTGGNQPQHF

clone_size: many
d_call: TRBD2
j_call: TRBJ2-1
v_call: TRBV28
cdr3_nt: TGTGCCAGCAGGCCGGCGGGGGGGCCGGGTGAGCAGTTCTTC
cdr3_aa: CASRPAGGPGEQFF

clone_size: many
d_call: .
j_call: TRBJ2-4
v_call: TRBV29-1
cdr3_nt: TGCAGCGTTGGGCCGGGGGATCCCAAAAACATTCAGTACTTC
cdr3_aa: CSVGPGDPKNIQYF

clone_size: few
d_call: .
j_call: TRBJ2-1
v_call: TRBV3-1
cdr3_nt: TGTGCCAGCAGCCAAGATCCCGGGCTCCTGAGCTCCTACAATGAGCAGTTCTTC
cdr3_aa: CASSQDPGLLSSYNEQFF

clone_size: many
d_call: TRBD1
j_call: TRBJ2-3
v_call: TRBV28
cdr3_nt: TGTGCCAGCAGTTTCCGGGACAGGGAAGGAGATACGCAGTATTTT
cdr3_aa: CASSFRDREGDTQYF

clone_size: many
d_call: .
j_call: TRBJ2-1
v_call: TRBV27
cdr3_nt: TGTGCCAGCAGTTTAACCGGCCCCTACAATGAGCAGTTCTTC
cdr3_aa: CASSLTGPYNEQFF

clone_size: many
d_call: .
j_call: TRBJ2-2
v_call: TRBV12-3/TRBV12-4
cdr3_nt: TGTGCCAGCAGTTTATGGGGGTCGGGCACCGGGGAGCTGTTTTTT
cdr3_aa: CASSLWGSGTGELFF

clone_size: many
d_call: TRBD1
j_call: TRBJ2-7
v_call: TRBV27
cdr3_nt: TGTGCCAGCAGTTTAACCGGGACAGGGGCTTACGAGCAGTACTTC
cdr3_aa: CASSLTGTGAYEQYF

clone_size: many
d_call: TRBD1
j_call: TRBJ2-1
v_call: TRBV12-3/TRBV12-4
cdr3_nt: TGTGCCAGCAGTTTCCCGACAGGGGGCAATGAGCAGTTCTTC
cdr3_aa: CASSFPTGGNEQFF

clone_size: medium-sized
d_call: .
j_call: TRBJ2-2
v_call: TRBV6-5
cdr3_nt: TGTGCCAGCAGTTACGGACAGACCACCGGGGAGCTGTTTTTT
cdr3_aa: CASSYGQTTGELFF

clone_size: many
d_call: TRBD2
j_call: TRBJ2-7
v_call: TRBV7-9
cdr3_nt: TGTGCCAGCAGCTTGCCCGGCGGGGGGGCGAGGGAGCAGTACTTC
cdr3_aa: CASSLPGGGAREQYF

clone_size: many
d_call: .
j_call: TRBJ2-7
v_call: TRBV5-1
cdr3_nt: TGCGCCAGCAGCTTGGTGGTTGGCTCAGCCTACGAGCAGTACTTC
cdr3_aa: CASSLVVGSAYEQYF

clone_size: many
d_call: .
j_call: TRBJ2-3
v_call: TRBV5-4
cdr3_nt: TGTGCCAGCAGCCATCGTATTGAAGATACGCAGTATTTT
cdr3_aa: CASSHRIEDTQYF

clone_size: many
d_call: TRBD2
j_call: TRBJ2-2
v_call: TRBV7-6
cdr3_nt: TGTGCCAGCAGCTTAGGACTAGCGGCGAACACCGGGGAGCTGTTTTTT
cdr3_aa: CASSLGLAANTGELFF

clone_size: many
d_call: TRBD1
j_call: TRBJ1-6
v_call: TRBV27
cdr3_nt: TGTGCCAGCAGCTTTACTCACAGGGGCCTCTATAATTCACCCCTCCACTTT
cdr3_aa: CASSFTHRGLYNSPLHF

clone_size: medium-sized
d_call: TRBD1
j_call: TRBJ2-2
v_call: TRBV28
cdr3_nt: TGTGCCAGTTCATACAGGGGCTTTCTTGCCGGGGAGCTGTTTTTT
cdr3_aa: CASSYRGFLAGELFF

clone_size: many
d_call: TRBD2
j_call: TRBJ2-2
v_call: TRBV5-1
cdr3_nt: TGCGCCAGCAGCCCGGTCCCCATCGGGACTAGCACCGGGGAGCTGTTTTTT
cdr3_aa: CASSPVPIGTSTGELFF

clone_size: many
d_call: .
j_call: TRBJ2-3
v_call: TRBV11-2
cdr3_nt: TGTGCCAGCAGCTTAGGGAAGGGGGTGAGGTCAGATACGCAGTATTTT
cdr3_aa: CASSLGKGVRSDTQYF

clone_size: many
d_call: .
j_call: TRBJ1-2
v_call: TRBV5-1
cdr3_nt: TGCGCCAGCAGCCCCCAAGGGCAGGGGTATTACGGCTACACCTTC
cdr3_aa: CASSPQGQGYYGYTF

clone_size: many
d_call: TRBD1
j_call: TRBJ1-5
v_call: TRBV6-9
cdr3_nt: TGTGCCAGCAGTTTGACCTTAGGACAGGTCAATCAGCCCCAGCATTTT
cdr3_aa: CASSLTLGQVNQPQHF

clone_size: many
d_call: TRBD1
j_call: TRBJ1-1
v_call: TRBV7-8
cdr3_nt: TGTGCCAGCAGCCCCGGGGCAGGGGGGGTCACTGAAGCTTTCTTT
cdr3_aa: CASSPGAGGVTEAFF

clone_size: many
d_call: .
j_call: TRBJ1-5
v_call: TRBV28
cdr3_nt: TGTGCCAGCAATTGGTCTGGGATGGGGAATCAGCCCCAGCATTTT
cdr3_aa: CASNWSGMGNQPQHF

clone_size: .
d_call: TRBD2
j_call: TRBJ2-5
v_call: TRBV11-2
cdr3_nt: TGTGCCAGCAGCTTCTCTACACTAGCGGGGGCTGAAGAGACCCAGTACTTC
cdr3_aa: CASSFSTLAGAEETQYF

clone_size: many
d_call: .
j_call: TRBJ1-3
v_call: TRBV9
cdr3_nt: TGTGCCAGCAGCCCGGAACAGAGCTCTGGAAACACCATATATTTT
cdr3_aa: CASSPEQSSGNTIYF

clone_size: many
d_call: .
j_call: TRBJ1-2
v_call: TRBV3-1
cdr3_nt: TGTGCCAGCAGCCAAGAGGACAGCTACTATGGCTACACCTTC
cdr3_aa: CASSQEDSYYGYTF

clone_size: medium-sized
d_call: .
j_call: TRBJ2-7
v_call: TRBV25-1
cdr3_nt: TGTGCCAGCAGTGACCTCCGGGGGCCTAACTCCTACGAGCAGTACTTC
cdr3_aa: CASSDLRGPNSYEQYF

clone_size: many
d_call: .
j_call: TRBJ2-2
v_call: TRBV7-7
cdr3_nt: TGTGCTAGCAGCTTCGCAGGGGGAGGTGTCACCGGGGAGCTGTTTTTT
cdr3_aa: CASSFAGGGVTGELFF

clone_size: medium-sized
d_call: .
j_call: TRBJ2-3
v_call: TRBV5-1
cdr3_nt: TGCGCCAGCAGCTTTTTGAGGGCCGGCACAGATACGCAGTATTTT
cdr3_aa: CASSFLRAGTDTQYF

clone_size: many
d_call: TRBD2
j_call: TRBJ2-1
v_call: TRBV5-1
cdr3_nt: TGCGCCAGCAGCTCTAGCGGGGGGTCCTACAATGAGCAGTTCTTC
cdr3_aa: CASSSSGGSYNEQFF

clone_size: many
d_call: .
j_call: TRBJ1-2
v_call: TRBV3-1
cdr3_nt: TGTGCCAGCAGCCAAGGAGCAGTTTCATATGGCTACACCTTC
cdr3_aa: CASSQGAVSYGYTF

clone_size: many
d_call: .
j_call: TRBJ2-2
v_call: TRBV6-1
cdr3_nt: TGTGCCAGCGGGCGAACCACCGGGGAGCTGTTTTTT
cdr3_aa: CASGRTTGELFF

clone_size: .
d_call: .
j_call: TRBJ2-1
v_call: TRBV27
cdr3_nt: TGTGCCAGCAGTTTCTGGGGTAATGAGCAGTTCTTC
cdr3_aa: CASSFWGNEQFF

clone_size: many
d_call: TRBD1
j_call: TRBJ1-1
v_call: TRBV6-5
cdr3_nt: TGTGCCAGCAGCCGCCGGACAGGGGAGACTGAAGCTTTCTTT
cdr3_aa: CASSRRTGETEAFF

clone_size: many
d_call: TRBD2
j_call: TRBJ2-7
v_call: TRBV20-1
cdr3_nt: TGCAGTGCTAGGGGGTCAGTGCGGGGGGGCAGCTACGAGCAGTACTTC
cdr3_aa: CSARGSVRGGSYEQYF

clone_size: many
d_call: .
j_call: TRBJ2-5
v_call: TRBV6-5
cdr3_nt: TGTGCCAGCAGTTATACTAGCCAAGAGACCCAGTACTTC
cdr3_aa: CASSYTSQETQYF

clone_size: many
d_call: .
j_call: TRBJ2-7
v_call: TRBV5-1
cdr3_nt: TGCGCCAGCAGCTTGGTCGAGTCCTACGAGCAGTACTTC
cdr3_aa: CASSLVESYEQYF

clone_size: many
d_call: .
j_call: TRBJ2-2
v_call: TRBV19
cdr3_nt: TGTGCCAGTACCGATACGAACACCGGGGAGCTGTTTTTT
cdr3_aa: CASTDTNTGELFF

clone_size: .
d_call: .
j_call: TRBJ1-6
v_call: TRBV27
cdr3_nt: TGTGCCAGCAGTTTAGGGGTTCTTTCACCCCTCCACTTT
cdr3_aa: CASSLGVLSPLHF